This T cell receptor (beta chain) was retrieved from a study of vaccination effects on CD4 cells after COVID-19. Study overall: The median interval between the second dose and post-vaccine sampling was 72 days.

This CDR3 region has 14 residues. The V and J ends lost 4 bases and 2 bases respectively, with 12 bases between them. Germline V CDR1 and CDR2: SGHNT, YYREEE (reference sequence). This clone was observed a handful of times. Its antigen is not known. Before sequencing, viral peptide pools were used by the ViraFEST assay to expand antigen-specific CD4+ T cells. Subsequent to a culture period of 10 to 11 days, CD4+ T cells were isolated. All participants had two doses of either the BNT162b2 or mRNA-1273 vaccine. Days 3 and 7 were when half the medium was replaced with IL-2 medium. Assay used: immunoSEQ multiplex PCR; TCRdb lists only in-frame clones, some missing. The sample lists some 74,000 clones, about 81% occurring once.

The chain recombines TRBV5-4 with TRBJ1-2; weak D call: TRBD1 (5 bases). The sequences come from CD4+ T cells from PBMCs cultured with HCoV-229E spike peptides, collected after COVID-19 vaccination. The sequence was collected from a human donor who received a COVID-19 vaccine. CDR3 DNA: TGTGCCAGCAGCCACGAAGCAGGGAACTATGGCTACACCTTC. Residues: CASSHEAGNYGYTF.